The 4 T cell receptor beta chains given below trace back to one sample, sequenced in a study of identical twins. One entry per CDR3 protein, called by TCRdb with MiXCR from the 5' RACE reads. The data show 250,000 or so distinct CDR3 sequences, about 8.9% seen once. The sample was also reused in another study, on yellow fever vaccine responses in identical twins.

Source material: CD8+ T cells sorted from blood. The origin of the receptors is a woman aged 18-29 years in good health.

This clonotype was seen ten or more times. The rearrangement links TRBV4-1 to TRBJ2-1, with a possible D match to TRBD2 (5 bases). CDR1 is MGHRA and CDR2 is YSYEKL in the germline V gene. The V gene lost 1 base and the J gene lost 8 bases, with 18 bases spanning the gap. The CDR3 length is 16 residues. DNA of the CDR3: TGCGCCAGCAGCCAAGTTGCGGGTGCCCCCGGGGATGAGCAGTTCTTC. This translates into CASSQVAGAPGDEQFF.

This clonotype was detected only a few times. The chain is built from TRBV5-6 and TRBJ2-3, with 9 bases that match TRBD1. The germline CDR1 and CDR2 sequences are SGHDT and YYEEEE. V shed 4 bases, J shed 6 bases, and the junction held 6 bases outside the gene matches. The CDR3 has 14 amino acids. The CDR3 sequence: CASSLRDRVDTQYF. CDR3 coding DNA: TGTGCCAGCAGCCTCCGGGACAGGGTTGATACGCAGTATTTT.

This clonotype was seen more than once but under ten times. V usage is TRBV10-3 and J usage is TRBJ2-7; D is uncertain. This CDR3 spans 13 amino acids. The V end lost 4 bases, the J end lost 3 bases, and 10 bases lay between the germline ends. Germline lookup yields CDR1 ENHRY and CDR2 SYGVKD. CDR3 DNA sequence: TGTGCCATCAGTGTACACATTAACTACGAGCAGTACTTC. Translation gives CAISVHINYEQYF.

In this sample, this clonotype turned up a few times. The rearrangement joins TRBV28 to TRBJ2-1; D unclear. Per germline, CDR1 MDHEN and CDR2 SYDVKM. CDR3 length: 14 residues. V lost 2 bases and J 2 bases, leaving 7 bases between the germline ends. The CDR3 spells CASSLTVTYNEQFF. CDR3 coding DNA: TGTGCCAGCAGTTTAACAGTTACCTACAATGAGCAGTTCTTC. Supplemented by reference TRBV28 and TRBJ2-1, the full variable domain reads DVKVTQSSRYLVKRTGEKVFLECVQDMDHENMFWYRQDPGLGLRLIYFSYDVKMKEKGDIPEGYSVSREKKERFSLILESASTNQTSMYLCASSLTVTYNEQFFGPGTRLTVL.